Sequencing of this T cell receptor beta chain was carried out in a study of cytomegalovirus exposure and HLA in healthy donors. CDR3 size: 18 residues. The germline V and J ends were trimmed by 4 bases and 0 bases, with 18 bases remaining between them. Germline values: CDR1 KGHSH, CDR2 LQKENI. Study results and caveats: Most likely, a cluster of highly shared sequence variants arose as a sequencing artifact. CMV serostatus alone was available as immune exposure information. Roughly uniform depth of sequencing across donors was assumed in presence/absence analyses.

Primers included in the PCR were 60 Vbeta and 13 Jbeta primers. Sequencing used immunoSEQ multiplex PCR; TCRdb keeps in-frame clones, though not all of them. The table has roughly 110,000 clones, about 75% seen once; the top ten hold 2.5%. In the case of this clone: Its antigen is undetermined.

Sequencing was carried out using PBMCs. The chain carries TRBV18 and TRBJ1-4, with TRBD1 as a possible D gene (5 bases). This sequence originates from a middle-aged man in good health and CMV-seronegative. The chain's CDR3 is CASSRITRQTSTNEKLFF. CDR3 DNA: TGTGCCAGCTCACGGATAACGAGACAGACCTCAACTAATGAAAAACTGTTTTTT. The full variable domain, its missing parts supplied by reference TRBV18 and TRBJ1-4, is NAGVMQNPRHLVRRRGQEARLRCSPMKGHSHVYWYRQLPEEGLKFMVYLQKENIIDESGMPKERFSAEFPKEGPSILRIQQVVRGDSAAYFCASSRITRQTSTNEKLFFGSGTQLSVL.